The entry that follows covers one TCR beta chain sequence. Its antigen remains unknown. Between the trimmed V and J ends, which lost 1 base and 4 bases, there was a span of 10 bases. The CDR3 runs 14 residues. The germline V gene encodes CDR1 SGHTA and CDR2 FQGNSA. This record comes from a study of cytomegalovirus exposure and HLA in healthy donors. Notes on the study in general: There were about 160 TCR beta chains listed as cytomegalovirus-associated. High specificity and sensitivity for cytomegalovirus status were reported for the classifier.

A multiplex PCR was run with 60 Vbeta primers and 13 Jbeta primers. Here immunoSEQ multiplex PCR was the method, and the copy in TCRdb shows in-frame clones only, minus some. The sample contains 130,000 to 150,000 clones, 73% of which appear only once. The sample consisted of PBMCs. This TCR came from a woman aged 40 to 50 in good health and CMV-seronegative. This chain uses TRBV7-2 with TRBJ1-2, with a possible D match to TRBD1 (5 bases). In nucleotides, the CDR3 is TGTGCCAGCAGCTTAGAACAGGAGCTCTATGGCTACACCTTC. This translates into CASSLEQELYGYTF. Complete variable domain (other parts from reference TRBV7-2 and TRBJ1-2): GAGVSQSPSNKVTEKGKDVELRCDPISGHTALYWYRQSLGQGLEFLIYFQGNSAPDKSGLPSDRFSAERTGGSVSTLTIQRTQQEDSAVYLCASSLEQELYGYTFGSGTRLTVV.